This is a list of T cell receptor beta chains from one sample in a study of T cell responses to AZD1222 COVID-19 vaccine. The table came from immunoSEQ multiplex PCR; TCRdb's copy has only in-frame clones and leaves some out. The table includes roughly 67,000 clones, about 89% detected once. Sample: peripheral blood, taken 28 days after the second AZD1222 dose. These receptors were taken from an adult who received the AZD1222 COVID-19 vaccine. Each CDR3 is given with its conserved first and last residue. Each record gives: V gene, clone size, D gene, CDR3 length, J gene, CDR3 protein, CDR3 DNA. D genes are given only for firm matches. Size values are once, few and many counts, or a class for expanded clones, and some rows have none.

TRBV30	-	-	12	TRBJ1-2	CAWSVNNYGYTF	TGTGCCTGGAGTGTAAATAACTATGGCTACACCTTC
TRBV7-2	-	-	14	TRBJ2-7	CASSSLGQVLEQYF	TGTGCCAGCAGCTCCCTAGGGCAGGTCCTCGAGCAGTACTTC
TRBV18	-	-	15	TRBJ2-1	CASSPDVFRGNEQFF	TGTGCCAGCTCACCAGACGTCTTCAGGGGAAATGAGCAGTTCTTC
TRBV7-2	-	TRBD2	17	TRBJ2-7	CASSLPTSGRARYEQYF	TGTGCCAGCAGCTTACCTACTAGCGGGAGGGCCAGGTACGAGCAGTACTTC
TRBV18	-	-	13	TRBJ2-7	CASSEASYDEQYF	TGTGCCAGCTCAGAAGCCTCCTACGACGAGCAGTACTTC
TRBV29-1	once	-	12	TRBJ2-1	CSVERGVDEQFF	TGCAGCGTGGAGAGAGGGGTCGATGAGCAGTTCTTC
TRBV30	-	-	11	TRBJ2-3	CAWILTDTQYF	TGTGCCTGGATCCTCACAGATACGCAGTATTTT
TRBV5-1	-	TRBD1	15	TRBJ2-3	CASSVDRAGTDTQYF	TGCGCCAGCAGCGTCGACAGGGCGGGCACAGATACGCAGTATTTT
TRBV27	-	-	15	TRBJ1-2	CASSLSESSPYGYTF	TGTGCCAGCAGTTTATCGGAATCCTCTCCCTATGGCTACACCTTC
TRBV10-2	-	TRBD2	16	TRBJ2-7	CASSQRLAGEGYEQYF	TGCGCCAGCAGCCAGAGACTAGCGGGAGAAGGCTACGAGCAGTACTTC